This T cell receptor beta chain comes out of a study of identical twins. Findings and caveats of the study: Cross-sectional statistics underpinned the conclusions; the same donors were not followed. Abundant cord blood beta clonotypes carried fewer insertions; memory repertoires showed none. Out-of-frame alpha sequences common to twins exhibited an excess of low generation probability.

TCRdb re-analysed the 5' RACE reads in MiXCR, keeping a single row per CDR3 protein. The sample lists fewer than 550,000 distinct CDR3 sequences; over 12% were seen once. With respect to this clonotype: Its antigen remains unknown.

The length of the CDR3 is 14 residues. CDR1 and CDR2 (germline): DFQATT, SNEGSKA (reference sequence). Trimming cost V 0 bases and J 8 bases, with 11 bases left between them. In addition, the sample was reused for a study of yellow fever vaccine responses in identical twins.

This clonotype was obtained from a woman younger than 30 in good health. The chain joins TRBV20-1 to TRBJ1-6, with D possibly being TRBD1 (5 bases). The sequencing input was CD4+ T cells sorted from blood. CDR3 nucleotide sequence: TGCAGTGCTAGAGATTGGCAGGGAGATTCACCCCTCCACTTT. Translated, it gives CSARDWQGDSPLHF.